This is a list of T cell receptor beta chains from one sample in a study of neurological immune-mediated disorders. In TCRdb, the 5' RACE reads were re-called with MiXCR into one record per CDR3 protein. The table includes over 45,000 distinct CDR3 sequences, approximately 3% detected once. What was sequenced was PBMCs. The receptors were gathered from a woman aged 50 to 60 with multiple sclerosis. Each CDR3 is given with its conserved first and last residue. Clone sizes are given selectively: once, few, many, or a class where the clone is expanded.

TRBV12-3/TRBV12-4	13	many	CASSPPGGGELFF
TRBV20-1	17	many	CSAPTRTGTLGREKLFF
TRBV5-1	14	many	CASSLDRIYNEQFF
TRBV30	15	many	CAWSVQSSGAYEQYF
TRBV20-1	11	many	CSAVRGEKLFF
TRBV3-1	13	many	CASSHLDREEQYF
TRBV12-3/TRBV12-4	14	many	CASSHSSYGHEQYF
TRBV20-1	16	many	CSASKWTANSGNTIYF
TRBV6-5	14	many	CASSYSVGTDTQYF
TRBV25-1	16	many	CASSNRGLAGVYEQYF
TRBV20-1	13	many	CSAREAGNNEQFF
TRBV5-6	17	many	CASSLRMRGQAKNIQYF
TRBV6-6	13	many	CASSWASYNEQFF
TRBV6-1	17	many	CASSERGPFSSYNEQFF
TRBV5-1	14	many	CASREAGVADTQYF
TRBV20-1	14	many	CSARTTSGRDTQYF
TRBV9	17	many	CASSVVASGGVRDEQFF
TRBV7-8	13	many	CASGRDRANEQFF
TRBV7-9	12	many	CAGASSYNEQFF
TRBV7-9	16	many	CASSSVYRSPNTEAFF
TRBV20-1	13	many	CSASSLAGYEQYF
TRBV3-1	14	many	CASSQNGRAAEQFF
TRBV6-1	14	NA	CASIRGLSTDTQYF
TRBV20-1	15	many	CSAREPRGAGETQYF
TRBV5-1	15	many	CASSETGGPLDEQYF
TRBV5-5	14	many	CASSLGVGVGEQFF
TRBV12-3/TRBV12-4	15	many	CASSFETGIRNIQYF
TRBV20-1	17	many	CSARDDGRGSGANVLTF
TRBV5-1	14	many	CASSPSTGNEKLFF
TRBV3-1	14	many	CASSQDASQETQYF
TRBV7-6	15	many	CASSLAGGGNTEAFF
TRBV12-3/TRBV12-4	17	many	CASSTATARLYQETQYF
TRBV12-3/TRBV12-4	13	many	CASSLRREDTQYF
TRBV5-1	13	many	CASSGDVNYGYTF
TRBV4-1	19	many	CASSHPSGGKKVMSNEQFF
TRBV9	13	many	CASSVGGTGELFF
TRBV5-1	15	many	CASSLGLAETGELFF
TRBV7-2	15	many	CASSLSVTTTYEQYF
TRBV28	13	many	CASSGWVTYEQYF
TRBV9	15	many	CASSTGTSAFYEQFF
TRBV7-2	18	many	CASSLAAGGWELNTEAFF
TRBV7-2	17	many	CASSLGATSGVYNEQFF
TRBV7-2	15	many	CASSLVWQGEDGYTF
TRBV5-6	14	many	CASLGGLRTGELFF
TRBV20-1	14	many	CSPLERGRGETQYF